This entry lists 32 T cell receptor beta chains sequenced from one sample in a study of blood T cell repertoires in COVID-19. Generated by immunoSEQ multiplex PCR, the TCRdb table keeps only in-frame clones and is missing some. The sample includes 56,000 or so clones, about nine tenths of them seen just once. What was sequenced was peripheral blood. These receptors were taken from a man aged 45-65 years with active COVID-19.

V is TRBV10-1 and J is TRBJ2-3; 8 bases map to TRBD2. The germline V gene has CDR1 WNHNN and CDR2 SYGVQD (reference sequence). The CDR3 consists of 15 residues. V was pared by 2 bases and J by 2 bases, with 3 bases of the junction left unmatched. CDR3 nucleotides: TGCGCCAGCAGTGAGGTACTAGCGGTCACAGATACGCAGTATTTT. Amino acids: CASSEVLAVTDTQYF.

The V gene is TRBV5-1, the J gene TRBJ2-3; no firm D call. The CDR3 spans 14 residues. V gave up 7 bases and J gave up 0 bases, with 12 bases separating them. Per the germline V gene, CDR1 is SGHRS and CDR2 is YFSETQ. The CDR3 coding sequence is TGCGCCAGCGGCGGCGTAACTAGCACAGATACGCAGTATTTT. Translated: CASGGVTSTDTQYF.

CDR3 coding DNA: TGTGCCAGCAGCTCCCTTGAGAGGGTTTGGAGCTACACCTTC. It specifies CASSSLERVWSYTF. V usage is TRBV7-2 and J usage is TRBJ1-2; D is ambiguous. V gave up 4 bases and J gave up 9 bases, with 18 bases separating them. CDR3 length equals 14 residues. The V gene's germline CDR1 is SGHTA and CDR2 FQGNSA.

The chain couples TRBV30 to TRBJ1-1, with D perhaps TRBD1 (5 bases). The CDR3 runs to 11 residues. Germline-derived CDR1 and CDR2 are GTSNPN and SVGIG (reference sequence). Trimming removed 0 bases from V and 11 bases from J, with 10 bases in between. The CDR3 here is CAWSVAGRAFF. The CDR3 DNA is TGTGCCTGGAGTGTAGCGGGACGGGCTTTCTTT.

The gene calls are TRBV4-2 and TRBJ1-1; 9 bases are a match to TRBD1. The CDR3 extends over 13 amino acids. Losses at the gene ends were 4 bases for V and 11 bases for J; bases not matched to a gene: 8. Germline CDR1 reads LGHNA; CDR2 reads YNFKEQ. CDR3 sequence reads: CASSPRQGVSAFF. Here the CDR3 DNA reads TGTGCCAGCAGCCCCCGACAGGGGGTTTCGGCTTTCTTT.

V is TRBV30 and J is TRBJ2-6; no definite D call. Per germline, CDR1 GTSNPN and CDR2 SVGIG (reference sequence). The CDR3 has 14 residues. Between the trimmed V and J ends, which lost 2 bases and 0 bases, there was a span of 5 bases. The CDR3 bases are TGTGCCTGGAGTCACAGCTCTGGGGCCAACGTCCTGACTTTC. Translating it yields CAWSHSSGANVLTF.

V usage is TRBV2 and J usage is TRBJ2-3, with D unclear. Per germline, CDR1 SNHLY and CDR2 FYNNEI. CDR3 length equals 14 residues. V lost 6 bases, J lost 0 bases, and 10 bases lay in between. The CDR3 reads CASRPARSTDTQYF. CDR3 bases: TGTGCCAGCAGGCCAGCGAGGAGCACAGATACGCAGTATTTT.

This clone was found a few times. The chain has TRBV28 and TRBJ2-2; 8 bases align to TRBD2. CDR1 and CDR2 from the germline V gene are MDHEN and SYDVKM. This CDR3 spans 15 amino acids. V was clipped by 4 bases and J by 7 bases; unmatched bases: 8. CDR3 residues: CASSSGGAIVGELFF. The CDR3 DNA is TGTGCCAGCAGTTCCGGGGGGGCCATCGTCGGGGAGCTGTTTTTT.

The V call is TRBV6-6, the J call TRBJ1-4; a weak D match, TRBD1 (6 bases). CDR1 MNHNY and CDR2 SVGAGI come from the germline V gene (reference sequence). The CDR3 totals 14 residues. With 5 bases removed from V and 8 bases from J, the gap between germline ends came to 15 bases. The CDR3 here is CASSPRDTGEKLFF. The CDR3 DNA sequence: TGTGCCAGCAGTCCCCGGGACACGGGCGAAAAACTGTTTTTT.

V usage is TRBV30 and J usage is TRBJ1-1; D remains unclear. The CDR3 is 13 amino acids. From germline, CDR1 is GTSNPN and CDR2 SVGIG (reference sequence). Trimming removed 3 bases at V and 0 bases at J, with 8 bases between. CDR3 in amino acids: CAWRVQLNTEAFF. CDR3 coding DNA: TGTGCCTGGAGAGTACAGTTGAACACTGAAGCTTTCTTT.

The chain employs TRBV9 and TRBJ2-2; no definite D call. Per the germline V gene, CDR1 is SGDLS and CDR2 is YYNGEE. The CDR3 sequence is 14 residues long. V was cut by 4 bases and J by 5 bases, with 12 bases left in between. CDR3 nucleotides: TGTGCCAGCAGCCAGCCCGGGTCGACCGGGGAGCTGTTTTTT. It yields the protein CASSQPGSTGELFF.

The chain recombines TRBV27 with TRBJ1-1; D is unclear. The ends were cut back, 6 bases at V and 4 bases at J, with 18 bases in the middle. The CDR3 is made up of 15 amino acids. Germline CDR1 and CDR2: MNHEY and SMNVEV (reference sequence). The CDR3 sequence is CASSRARAGSTEAFF. As DNA, the CDR3 is TGTGCCAGCAGCCGCGCTCGGGCCGGGAGCACTGAAGCTTTCTTT.

The J gene is TRBJ2-7, the V gene TRBV27; 9 nucleotides match TRBD1. V gave up 6 bases and J gave up 7 bases; unmatched junction bases: 7. CDR1 and CDR2 (germline): MNHEY, SMNVEV (reference sequence). This CDR3 region has 13 residues. CDR3 region: CASSRTTGGEQYF. CDR3 coding DNA: TGTGCCAGCAGCCGTACGACAGGGGGAGAGCAGTACTTC.

The V gene is TRBV18, the J gene TRBJ2-5; D is possibly TRBD2 (5 bases). The CDR3 length is 14 residues. Germline V gene data show CDR1 as KGHSH and CDR2 as LQKENI. The V end lost 5 bases, the J end lost 5 bases, and 15 bases lay between the germline ends. CDR3 DNA sequence: TGTGCCAGCTCATCTTCCGACTATAGGGAGACCCAGTACTTC. Its translation: CASSSSDYRETQYF. Together with reference TRBV18 and TRBJ2-5, the CDR3 gives the full variable domain: NAGVMQNPRHLVRRRGQEARLRCSPMKGHSHVYWYRQLPEEGLKFMVYLQKENIIDESGMPKERFSAEFPKEGPSILRIQQVVRGDSAAYFCASSSSDYRETQYFGPGTRLLVL.

The gene calls are TRBV19 and TRBJ1-1; D is undetermined. Germline V gene lookup returns CDR1 LNHDA and CDR2 SQIVND (reference sequence). The CDR3 is made up of 14 amino acids. Trimming shortened V by 1 base and J by 3 bases, and 9 bases separated the two germline ends. CDR3 nucleotides: TGTGCCAGTAGTATAGGTAAGGGAGACACTGAAGCTTTCTTT. Protein sequence: CASSIGKGDTEAFF. The full variable domain, in which reference TRBV19 and TRBJ1-1 provide the parts outside the CDR3, is DGGITQSPKYLFRKEGQNVTLSCEQNLNHDAMYWYRQDPGQGLRLIYYSQIVNDFQKGDIAEGYSVSREKKESFPLTVTSAQKNPTAFYLCASSIGKGDTEAFFGQGTRLTVV.

The chain carries TRBV6-5 and TRBJ2-2, with TRBD2 matching 10 bases. J lost 6 bases, V lost 7 bases, and 5 bases had no gene match. Germline assignment: CDR1 MNHEY and CDR2 SVGAGI. CDR3 length: 14 residues. CDR3 sequence: CASKASGRPGELFF. CDR3 DNA: TGTGCCAGCAAAGCTAGCGGGAGACCCGGGGAGCTGTTTTTT.

The chain has TRBV3-1 (or the pseudogene TRBV3-2) and TRBJ2-2; unclear D gene. Germline V CDR1 and CDR2: LGHDT, YNNKEL (reference sequence). Trimming pared 0 bases from V and 6 bases from J, leaving 8 bases between. CDR3 length: 14 amino acids. CDR3 DNA: TGTGCCAGCAGCCAAGAGGGCGCCGCCGGGGAGCTGTTTTTT. Residues: CASSQEGAAGELFF.

The V and J genes are TRBV6-5 and TRBJ2-7; D not certain. The CDR3 is 13 residues long. Germline V CDR1 and CDR2: MNHEY, SVGAGI. Trimming pared 9 bases from V and 7 bases from J, leaving 19 bases between. CDR3 bases: TGTGCCAGTCTAAAACCCGGGTTAGAAGAGCAGTACTTC. It encodes CASLKPGLEEQYF.

The rearrangement uses TRBV11-2 and TRBJ2-2, with a weak D call TRBD1 (5 bases). The CDR3 has 15 residues. The V end was cut by 7 bases, the J end by 2 bases, with 14 bases between. CDR1 is SGHAT and CDR2 is FQNNGV in the germline V gene. The CDR3 sequence: CASTQGAANTGELFF. CDR3 DNA: TGTGCCAGCACCCAAGGGGCGGCTAACACCGGGGAGCTGTTTTTT.

The chain is built from TRBV6-5 and TRBJ1-2; no definite D call. Per the germline V gene, CDR1 is MNHEY and CDR2 is SVGAGI. The V gene lost 0 bases and the J gene lost 4 bases, with 6 bases spanning the gap. This CDR3 has 13 residues. The CDR3 nucleotides are TGTGCCAGCAGTTACTCGTCCTTCTATGGCTACACCTTC. This encodes CASSYSSFYGYTF.

V and J are TRBV13 and TRBJ2-1, with 11 bases aligning to TRBD2. V lost 5 bases and J lost 4; bases outside the gene matches: 4. CDR1 and CDR2 (germline): PRHDT, FYEKMQ (reference sequence). The CDR3 covers 15 residues. The CDR3 DNA is TGTGCCAGCAGCACGACTAGCGGGGCTTACAATGAGCAGTTCTTC. This gives the protein CASSTTSGAYNEQFF.

V gene TRBV28 combines with J gene TRBJ1-1, with 8 bases identical to TRBD1. This CDR3 is 15 amino acids long. The germline V gene encodes CDR1 MDHEN and CDR2 SYDVKM. V was pared by 3 bases and J by 1 base, with 4 bases of the junction left unmatched. The CDR3 protein is CASSLRTGTNTEAFF. CDR3 nucleotide sequence: TGTGCCAGCAGTTTGCGGACAGGGACGAACACTGAAGCTTTCTTT.

The chain carries TRBV10-3 and TRBJ2-7; 7 bases line up with TRBD2. V was pared by 3 bases and J by 6 bases, with 5 bases of the junction left unmatched. This CDR3 has 13 residues. From germline, CDR1 is ENHRY and CDR2 SYGVKD. Here the CDR3 reads CAISDWGRAEQYF. The CDR3 DNA sequence: TGTGCCATCAGTGATTGGGGGAGGGCCGAGCAGTACTTC.

The V and J genes are TRBV7-9 and TRBJ1-3; TRBD1 matches at 7 bases. This CDR3 contains 14 residues. Germline V gene sequence: CDR1 SEHNR, CDR2 FQNEAQ (reference sequence). The V and J ends lost 5 bases and 4 bases, in that order; junction bases with no gene match: 5. CDR3: CASSNTGDGNTIYF. The CDR3 coding sequence is TGTGCCAGCAGCAACACAGGGGACGGAAACACCATATATTTT.

This clone was found once. The rearrangement joins TRBV7-2 to TRBJ2-5; 10 nucleotides agree with TRBD2. Germline CDR1 SGHTA, CDR2 FQGNSA. The junction had 5 bases not matched to a gene; V was cut back by 2 bases and J by 2 bases. The CDR3 sequence is 16 residues long. CDR3 DNA: TGTGCCAGCAGCTTATCGCTTAGCGGGGGGCAAGAGACCCAGTACTTC. Its translation: CASSLSLSGGQETQYF.

V is TRBV6-4 and J is TRBJ1-1; 11 nucleotides line up with TRBD1. In germline, CDR1 is MRHNA, CDR2 SNTAGT. The CDR3 consists of 14 residues. With 6 bases clipped from V and 7 bases from J, the junction kept 7 bases outside the gene matches. The chain's CDR3 is CASSRTGGQDEAFF. DNA of the CDR3: TGTGCCAGCAGCCGGACAGGGGGCCAGGATGAAGCTTTCTTT.

The count of this clone is one. CDR3: CASSGGGQETQYF. In nucleotides, the CDR3 is TGTGCCAGCAGTGGCGGGGGGCAAGAGACCCAGTACTTC. The chain uses TRBV2 and TRBJ2-5; TRBD2 agrees at 8 bases. With V trimmed by 4 bases and J by 2 bases, 0 bases remained unmatched. CDR1 is SNHLY, CDR2 FYNNEI, per germline. This CDR3 has 13 amino acids.

Remarks on this clone: This sample includes further DNA sequences coding for the same CDR3. The chain uses TRBV7-2 and TRBJ1-2; TRBD1 is a possible D gene (6 bases). V lost 5 bases, J lost 5 bases, and 12 bases lay in between. The CDR3 contains 13 residues. Germline CDR1 is SGHTA and CDR2 is FQGNSA. DNA for the CDR3: TGTGCCAGCAGCCCGACGGACAGATATGGCTACACCTTC. Translating gives CASSPTDRYGYTF.

The chain links TRBV29-1 to TRBJ2-7, with 8 bases fitting TRBD2. The trim removed 4 bases at V and 6 bases at J, leaving 5 bases unmatched. The CDR3 has 12 residues. CDR1 is SQVTM and CDR2 is ANQGSEA in the germline V gene. The DNA of the CDR3 is TGCAGCGTTGGGGGCGCGGGAGGCGAGCAGTACTTC. Its translation is CSVGGAGGEQYF.

The chain combines TRBV5-4 with TRBJ2-5; D is unresolved. Germline V gene data show CDR1 as SGHNT and CDR2 as YYREEE (reference sequence). V gave up 1 base and J gave up 4 bases, with 8 bases separating them. There are 13 residues in the CDR3. The DNA for the CDR3 is TGTGCCAGCAGCTTGCAATCCGGAGAGACCCAGTACTTC. Amino acid sequence: CASSLQSGETQYF.

The rearrangement links TRBV7-8 to TRBJ1-5; the match to TRBD1 covers 9 bases. Trimming removed 5 bases from V and 4 bases from J; junction bases left unmatched: 3. Germline CDR1 reads SGHVS; CDR2 reads FQNEAQ. CDR3 size: 14 residues. This CDR3 reads CASSPGQGNQPQHF. The CDR3 nucleotides are TGTGCCAGCAGCCCGGGACAGGGTAATCAGCCCCAGCATTTT. Based on the CDR3 plus reference TRBV7-8 and TRBJ1-5, the full variable domain is GAGVSQSPRYKVAKRGQDVALRCDPISGHVSLFWYQQALGQGPEFLTYFQNEAQLDKSGLPSDRFFAERPEGSVSTLKIQRTQQEDSAVYLCASSPGQGNQPQHFGDGTRLSIL.

The chain joins TRBV18 to TRBJ2-4; D possibly corresponds to TRBD2 (6 bases). This CDR3 spans 15 amino acids. Trimming removed 0 bases at V and 7 bases at J, with 13 bases between. The germline CDR1 and CDR2 sequences are KGHSH and LQKENI. This chain's CDR3 is CASSPPDGGGNIQYF. The CDR3 region has the DNA TGTGCCAGCTCACCACCGGACGGGGGTGGGAACATTCAGTACTTC.